Shown below are 27 T cell receptor beta chains from a single sample sequenced in a study of neurological immune-mediated disorders. TCRdb redid the calling of the 5' RACE reads with MiXCR, one entry per CDR3 protein. The sample lists around 51,000 distinct CDR3 sequences, 9.5% to 15% occurring once. As to time point: longitudinal time-point 3. The material sequenced was PBMCs. Receptors were obtained from a male donor with HTLV-1-associated myelopathy (HAM/TSP).

The sample holds many counts of this clonotype. The J gene is TRBJ1-1, the V gene TRBV7-8; D may be TRBD1 (6 bases). Trimming took 6 bases from V and 5 from J, leaving 22 bases between them. Germline CDR1 reads SGHVS; CDR2 reads FQNEAQ. This CDR3 is 16 amino acids long. The CDR3 region is CASSQRWGALGTEAFF. CDR3 sequence (DNA): TGTGCCAGCAGTCAACGTTGGGGGGCGCTTGGGACTGAAGCTTTCTTT.

The table lists this clonotype with many counts. The chain uses TRBV7-2 and TRBJ2-1, with 7 bases fitting TRBD1. The CDR3 length is 14 residues. Germline assignment: CDR1 SGHTA and CDR2 FQGNSA. V dropped 5 bases and J dropped 6; count of bases not matched to a gene: 7. As DNA, the CDR3 is TGTGCCAGCAGCCCCCAGAGGGGGCTCAATGAGCAGTTCTTC. It translates to CASSPQRGLNEQFF.

The chain joins TRBV24-1 to TRBJ2-1, with 9 bases matching TRBD1. The V gene's germline CDR1 is KGHDR and CDR2 SFDVKD. V trimming: 5 bases; J trimming: 10 bases; junction bases outside the gene matches: 8. The CDR3 has 14 residues. DNA for the CDR3: TGTGCCACCAGTGCAAACAGGGGGCCGCAGGAGCAGTTCTTC. Amino acids: CATSANRGPQEQFF.

This clonotype was counted ten times or more. The chain carries TRBV7-8 and TRBJ1-5; 10 bases are shared with TRBD1. This CDR3 region has 19 residues. CDR1 and CDR2 (germline): SGHVS, FQNEAQ. V lost 1 base, J lost 0 bases, and 9 bases stayed unmatched. CDR3 amino acids: CASSLGRTGGPSSNQPQHF. The CDR3 nucleotides read TGTGCCAGCAGCTTAGGGCGGACAGGGGGTCCCTCTAGCAATCAGCCCCAGCATTTT.

Many counts were recorded for this clonotype. The chain employs TRBV7-2 and TRBJ1-1, with D maybe TRBD1 (6 bases). Trimming left V 1 base short and J 5 bases short, with 14 bases between. Per the germline V gene, CDR1 is SGHTA and CDR2 is FQGNSA. The CDR3 length is 15 residues. CDR3 loop: CASSLGGGGPTEAFF. In nucleotides, the CDR3 is TGTGCCAGCAGCTTAGGGGGAGGGGGGCCTACTGAAGCTTTCTTT.

Note on this clonotype: A read error may produce the germline difference seen at one junction end. The CDR3 loop reads CAISESIGDQRQHF. The CDR3 DNA reads as TGTGCCATCAGTGAGTCTATCGGAGATCAGCGCCAGCATTTT. The chain carries TRBV10-3 and TRBJ1-5; no clear D. The CDR3 sequence is 14 residues long. Germline assignment: CDR1 ENHRY and CDR2 SYGVKD.

This clonotype appeared many times. V usage is TRBV20-1 and J usage is TRBJ2-7; 7 bases fit TRBD1. The CDR3 totals 12 residues. Germline V lookup: CDR1 DFQATT, CDR2 SNEGSKA (reference sequence). The ends lost 4 bases at V and 3 bases at J; junction bases unmatched: 3. This chain's CDR3 is CSANRDSYEQYF. DNA of the CDR3: TGCAGTGCTAACCGGGACAGCTACGAGCAGTACTTC.

This clonotype was counted many times. This chain connects TRBV7-2 to TRBJ2-7; 7 bases align to TRBD2. The V gene's germline CDR1 is SGHTA and CDR2 FQGNSA. The CDR3 is 17 residues long. J lost 3 bases, V lost 3 bases, and 14 bases had no gene match. In nucleotides, the CDR3 is TGTGCCAGCAGCTTTAACATTCGGCGCGGGGGTAGCTACGAGCAGTACTTC. Protein: CASSFNIRRGGSYEQYF.

This clonotype appeared many times. CDR3 loop: CASSFTGQTDTQYF. In DNA form, the CDR3 reads TGTGCCAGCAGCTTCACGGGGCAGACAGATACGCAGTATTTT. The chain links TRBV11-3 to TRBJ2-3, with D perhaps being TRBD1 or TRBD2 (5 bases each). Germline V gene data show CDR1 as SGHNT and CDR2 as YENEEA. V was pared by 3 bases and J by 3 bases, with 10 bases between. This CDR3 comprises 14 residues.

This clonotype was counted ten times or more. The rearrangement links TRBV20-1 to TRBJ2-7; 8 nucleotides agree with TRBD1. From germline, CDR1 is DFQATT and CDR2 SNEGSKA (reference sequence). J gave up 1 base and V 3 bases, and 5 bases lay outside the gene matches. This CDR3 is built from 14 residues. CDR3 nucleotide sequence: TGCAGTGCTAGGGTGACAGGGGCTTCCTACGAGCAGTACTTC. Its translation is CSARVTGASYEQYF.

The sample holds many counts of this clonotype. The chain recombines TRBV20-1 with TRBJ2-2; D gene ambiguous. The CDR3 has 13 residues. Per the germline V gene, CDR1 is DFQATT and CDR2 is SNEGSKA (reference sequence). The V end lost 1 base, the J end lost 7 bases, and 10 bases lay between the germline ends. The CDR3, as DNA: TGCAGTGCTAGAGTGGCTAATGGCGGGGAGCTGTTTTTT. This translates into CSARVANGGELFF.

The rearrangement uses TRBV5-1 and TRBJ1-3, with a tentative D call TRBD1 (5 bases). Germline V gives CDR1 SGHRS, CDR2 YFSETQ. The CDR3 has 17 residues. V shed 1 base and J shed 2 bases, with 16 bases lying between them. CDR3 protein: CASSLTGTGGTGNTIYF. CDR3 coding DNA: TGCGCCAGCAGCTTGACCGGGACGGGAGGGACTGGAAACACCATATATTTT.

The chain uses TRBV6-5 and TRBJ1-2, with 11 bases fitting TRBD1. The length of the CDR3 is 16 residues. Unmatched junction bases numbered 2, after V lost 0 bases and J lost 2 bases. The germline gives CDR1 MNHEY, CDR2 SVGAGI. Written as DNA, the CDR3 is TGTGCCAGCAGTTACTCGAGGACAGGGGGCAACTATGGCTACACCTTC. It translates to CASSYSRTGGNYGYTF.

There are a few counts of this clonotype. V is TRBV5-5 and J is TRBJ2-1, with D perhaps being TRBD1 or TRBD2 (5 bases each). V was shortened by 0 bases and J by 9 bases, with 13 bases between the two germline ends. Per germline, CDR1 SGHKS and CDR2 YYEKEE (reference sequence). The CDR3 spans 14 residues. The CDR3 is CASSLGPGSAEQFF. CDR3 nucleotide sequence: TGTGCCAGCAGCTTGGGGCCAGGGAGTGCTGAGCAGTTCTTC.

This clonotype came up many times. This chain joins TRBV20-1 and TRBJ1-1; D uncertain. The CDR3 runs 12 residues. CDR1 and CDR2 from the germline V gene are DFQATT and SNEGSKA (reference sequence). With 2 bases removed from V and 1 base from J, the gap between germline ends came to 5 bases. CDR3 protein: CSARRQNTEAFF. In DNA, the CDR3 is TGCAGTGCTAGAAGGCAGAACACTGAAGCTTTCTTT.

This clonotype was counted ten times or more. The V and J genes are TRBV7-2 and TRBJ2-1; D unresolved. The germline V and J ends were trimmed by 5 bases and 0 bases, with 11 bases remaining between them. The CDR3 extends over 15 amino acids. The germline V gene encodes CDR1 SGHTA and CDR2 FQGNSA. CDR3 sequence: CASSPRRSSYNEQFF. CDR3 DNA sequence: TGTGCCAGCAGCCCCCGTCGGAGCTCCTACAATGAGCAGTTCTTC.

This clonotype was recorded many times. J is TRBJ1-3 and V is TRBV12-3 or TRBV12-4; D ambiguous. Trimming left V 3 bases short and J 8 bases short, with 11 bases between. The CDR3 sequence is 13 residues long. The CDR3 sequence: CASSLDSEDTIYF. For the CDR3, the DNA is TGTGCCAGCAGTTTGGACTCGGAAGACACCATATATTTT.

At least ten counts were recorded for this clonotype. The CDR3 loop reads CASSPLDSSYEQYF. CDR3 coding DNA: TGTGCCAGCAGCCCGTTGGACAGCTCCTACGAGCAGTACTTC. The chain recombines TRBV6-5 with TRBJ2-7; possible D gene TRBD1, 6 bases. CDR1 and CDR2 (germline): MNHEY, SVGAGI. This CDR3 region has 14 residues. Trimming took 6 bases from V and 0 from J, leaving 12 bases between them.

This clonotype was observed many times. This chain links TRBV5-1 with TRBJ2-5, with D maybe TRBD2 (7 bases). Germline loops: CDR1 SGHRS, CDR2 YFSETQ. V was pared by 6 bases and J by 4 bases, with 22 bases between. The CDR3 spans 16 residues. The CDR3 DNA sequence: TGCGCCAGCACCCAAGGGGGGGCCGTCGGTGTAGAGACCCAGTACTTC. Residues: CASTQGGAVGVETQYF. Variable domain in full (rest from reference TRBV5-1 and TRBJ2-5): KAGVTQTPRYLIKTRGQQVTLSCSPISGHRSVSWYQQTPGQGLQFLFEYFSETQRNKGNFPGRFSGRQFSNSRSEMNVSTLELGDSALYLCASTQGGAVGVETQYFGPGTRLLVL.

The table lists this clonotype with many counts. The chain links TRBV20-1 to TRBJ1-5; D call uncertain. The length of the CDR3 is 12 residues. V dropped 3 bases and J dropped 7 bases, with 10 bases sitting between them. The germline V gene encodes CDR1 DFQATT and CDR2 SNEGSKA (reference sequence). CDR3 residues: CSASRFGQPQHF. The CDR3 nucleotides are TGCAGTGCTAGCAGATTTGGGCAGCCCCAGCATTTT.

This clonotype was recorded at least ten times. The chain uses TRBV5-6 and TRBJ1-1; 8 positions agree with TRBD1. Germline CDR1 and CDR2: SGHDT and YYEEEE. The J segment lost 0 bases and the V segment lost 4 bases, leaving 11 bases of the junction unmatched. This CDR3 contains 17 residues. CDR3 bases: TGTGCCAGCAGCCAGAACTTGAGGACAGGGCTGAACACTGAAGCTTTCTTT. Its translation: CASSQNLRTGLNTEAFF.

This clonotype was detected ten times or more. The chain carries TRBV20-1 and TRBJ2-7; 7 bases agree with TRBD2. The germline V gene has CDR1 DFQATT and CDR2 SNEGSKA (reference sequence). V dropped 1 base and J dropped 0; count of bases not matched to a gene: 3. This CDR3 has 14 amino acids. CDR3 loop: CSARAGGSSYEQYF. The CDR3 DNA reads as TGCAGTGCTAGAGCGGGGGGATCCTCCTACGAGCAGTACTTC.

This clonotype was recorded many times. The gene calls are TRBV6-5 and TRBJ1-2; a possible D gene is TRBD1 (6 bases). V lost 10 bases and J lost 4, with 22 bases in between. Germline lookup yields CDR1 MNHEY and CDR2 SVGAGI. The CDR3 loop spans 15 amino acids. CDR3 sequence: CATSTGQPWGYGYTF. In DNA form, the CDR3 reads TGTGCCACCTCGACGGGACAACCCTGGGGCTATGGCTACACCTTC.

This clonotype was seen more than once but under ten times. The V gene is TRBV5-1, the J gene TRBJ1-2, with TRBD1 matching 8 bases. This CDR3 spans 16 amino acids. Germline trimming cut 3 bases from V and 6 bases from J; bases unmatched to any gene: 13. The germline gives CDR1 SGHRS, CDR2 YFSETQ. The CDR3 sequence: CASSSKPGQVNDGYTF. Written as DNA, the CDR3 is TGCGCCAGCAGCTCGAAACCGGGACAGGTGAACGATGGCTACACCTTC.

This clonotype was detected many times. The rearrangement links TRBV7-8 to TRBJ2-7; 9 nucleotides match TRBD2. Per germline, CDR1 SGHVS and CDR2 FQNEAQ. Losses at the gene ends were 4 bases for V and 0 bases for J; bases not matched to a gene: 4. The CDR3 consists of 15 residues. For the CDR3, the DNA is TGTGCCAGCAGCTCCGCGGGGGGGCCCTCCTACGAGCAGTACTTC. Its translation is CASSSAGGPSYEQYF.

This clonotype came up many times. The chain combines TRBV16 with TRBJ2-3; D is possibly TRBD1 or TRBD2 (5 bases each). V lost 3 bases and J lost 4, with 17 bases in between. The germline V gene has CDR1 KGHSY and CDR2 FQNENV. The CDR3 is 16 amino acids. CDR3 DNA sequence: TGTGCCAGCAGCCAGCTAGTAGGGGACGACTCAGATACGCAGTATTTT. Translating it yields CASSQLVGDDSDTQYF.

Ten or more counts support this clonotype. This chain uses TRBV12-3 or TRBV12-4 with TRBJ2-7; D is ambiguous. This CDR3 has 14 amino acids. V was pared by 3 bases and J by 2 bases, with 11 bases between. The DNA for the CDR3 is TGTGCCAGCAGTTTCGGCGCTGGAACCTACGAGCAGTACTTC. This gives the protein CASSFGAGTYEQYF.